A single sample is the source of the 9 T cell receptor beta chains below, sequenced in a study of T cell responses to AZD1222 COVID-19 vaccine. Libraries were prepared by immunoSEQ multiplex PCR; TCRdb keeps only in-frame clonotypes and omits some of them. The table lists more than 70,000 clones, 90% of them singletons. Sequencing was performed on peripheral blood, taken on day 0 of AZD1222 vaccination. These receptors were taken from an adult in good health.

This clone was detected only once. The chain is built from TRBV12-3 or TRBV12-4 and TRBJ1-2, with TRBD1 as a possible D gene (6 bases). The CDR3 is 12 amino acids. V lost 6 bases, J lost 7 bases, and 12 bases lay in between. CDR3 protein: CASSDSRGGYTF. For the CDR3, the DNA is TGTGCCAGCAGCGACTCCAGGGGTGGCTACACCTTC.

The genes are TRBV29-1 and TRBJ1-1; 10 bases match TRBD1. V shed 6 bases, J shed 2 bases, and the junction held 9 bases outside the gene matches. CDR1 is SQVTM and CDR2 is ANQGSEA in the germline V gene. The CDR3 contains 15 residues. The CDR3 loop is CSVGQGYYPNTEAFF. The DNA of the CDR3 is TGCAGCGTGGGACAGGGGTATTATCCCAACACTGAAGCTTTCTTT.

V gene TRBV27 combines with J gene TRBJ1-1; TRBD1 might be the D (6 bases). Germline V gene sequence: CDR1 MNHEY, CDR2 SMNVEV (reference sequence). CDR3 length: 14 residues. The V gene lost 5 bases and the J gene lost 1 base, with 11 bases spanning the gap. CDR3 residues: CASSTQGRNTEAFF. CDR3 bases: TGTGCCAGCAGTACTCAGGGGAGGAACACTGAAGCTTTCTTT.

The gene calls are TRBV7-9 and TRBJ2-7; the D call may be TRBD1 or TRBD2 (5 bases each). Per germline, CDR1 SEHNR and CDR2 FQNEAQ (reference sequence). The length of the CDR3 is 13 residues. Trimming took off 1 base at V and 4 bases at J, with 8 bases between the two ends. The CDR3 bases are TGTGCCAGCAGCTTAGGGGACGGTTACGAGCAGTACTTC. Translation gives CASSLGDGYEQYF.

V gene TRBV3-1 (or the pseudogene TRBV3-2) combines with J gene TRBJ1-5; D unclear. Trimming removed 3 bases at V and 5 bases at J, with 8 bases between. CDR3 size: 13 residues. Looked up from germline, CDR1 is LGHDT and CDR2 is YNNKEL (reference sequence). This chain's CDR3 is CASSQLADQPQHF. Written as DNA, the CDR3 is TGTGCCAGCAGCCAGCTCGCGGATCAGCCCCAGCATTTT.

CDR3 coding DNA: TGTGCCAGCAGTTTCCAGGGGGGAGGTGGCTATGGCTACACCTTC. This sequence encodes CASSFQGGGGYGYTF. This chain connects TRBV6-5 to TRBJ1-2, with TRBD1 matching over 7 bases. The J segment lost 4 bases and the V segment lost 4 bases, leaving 9 bases of the junction unmatched. The CDR3 loop spans 15 amino acids. Germline CDR1 MNHEY, CDR2 SVGAGI.

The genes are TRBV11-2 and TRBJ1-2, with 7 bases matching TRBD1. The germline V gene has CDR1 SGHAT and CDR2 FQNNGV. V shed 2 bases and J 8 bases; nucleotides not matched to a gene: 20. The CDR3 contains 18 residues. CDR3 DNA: TGTGCCAGCAGCTTATCCTGGACAGGAAAAAATGGAGTTGACGGCTACACCTTC. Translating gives CASSLSWTGKNGVDGYTF.

The DNA of the CDR3 is TGTGCCAGTAGCACTACCAGGGGGGGCTACGAGCAGTACTTC. Translation gives CASSTTRGGYEQYF. V and J are TRBV19 and TRBJ2-7; D possibly matches TRBD1 or TRBD2 (7 bases each). This CDR3 has 14 amino acids. Germline loops: CDR1 LNHDA, CDR2 SQIVND (reference sequence). Trimming stripped 6 bases from V and 3 bases from J, with 15 bases between.

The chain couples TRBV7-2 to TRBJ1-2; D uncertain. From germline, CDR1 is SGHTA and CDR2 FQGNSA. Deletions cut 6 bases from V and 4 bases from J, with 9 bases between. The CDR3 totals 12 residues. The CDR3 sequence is CASRENTYGYTF. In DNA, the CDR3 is TGTGCCAGCAGAGAAAATACCTATGGCTACACCTTC.